Listed here are 6 T cell receptor beta chains from one sample, sequenced in a study of T cell responses to AZD1222 COVID-19 vaccine. TCRdb's copy holds only in-frame clones and misses some; the assay was immunoSEQ multiplex PCR. There are some 100,000 clones in the sample; 80% to 90% occur only once, and less than 3.5% lies in the top ten. The source was peripheral blood, collected on day 0 of AZD1222 vaccination. These receptors were collected from an adult in good health.

The gene calls are TRBV27 and TRBJ2-7; 10 bases align to TRBD1. Germline assignment: CDR1 MNHEY and CDR2 SMNVEV (reference sequence). The CDR3 spans 15 residues. The V and J ends lost 3 bases and 2 bases, in that order; junction bases with no gene match: 4. In nucleotides, the CDR3 is TGTGCCAGCAGTTTGGCGGGGACAGGGGCCTACGAGCAGTACTTC. Protein product: CASSLAGTGAYEQYF.

The genes are TRBV12-3 or TRBV12-4 and TRBJ1-6; D is unclear. V shed 3 bases and J shed 10 bases, with 10 bases lying between them. The CDR3 runs 13 residues. The CDR3 is CASSLEVGSPLHF. The DNA of the CDR3 is TGTGCCAGCAGTTTGGAGGTCGGCTCACCCCTCCACTTT.

The chain carries TRBV23-1 and TRBJ2-4; possibly TRBD2 for D (5 bases). TRBV23-1 is an ORF; its function is uncertain. V was clipped by 3 bases and J by 3 bases, with 9 bases between them. The CDR3 sequence is 14 residues long. This chain's CDR3 is CASSHGLGKNIQYF. The CDR3 DNA reads as TGCGCCAGCAGTCACGGACTGGGCAAAAACATTCAGTACTTC.

DNA for the CDR3: TGTGCCAGCAGCGAGACAGGGATAGGCGAAAAACTGTTTTTT. Its protein product is CASSETGIGEKLFF. V gene TRBV9 combines with J gene TRBJ1-4; 7 bases align to TRBD1. After removal of 3 bases from V and 8 bases from J, the junction contained 7 bases not matched to a gene. CDR1 and CDR2 from the germline V gene are SGDLS and YYNGEE. The CDR3 sequence is 14 residues long.

This chain's CDR3 is CASSRLVLGGTQYF. In nucleotides, the CDR3 is TGTGCCAGCAGCCGACTAGTCCTTGGTGGGACCCAGTACTTC. The chain joins TRBV11-2 to TRBJ2-5; D might be TRBD2 (6 bases). The CDR3 spans 14 residues. V was pared by 5 bases and J by 7 bases, with 17 bases between. CDR1 SGHAT and CDR2 FQNNGV come from the germline V gene.

The count of this clone is one. The genes are TRBV28 and TRBJ1-2; D remains ambiguous. Trimming shortened V by 3 bases and J by 4 bases, and 12 bases separated the two germline ends. The length of the CDR3 is 14 residues. Per germline, CDR1 MDHEN and CDR2 SYDVKM. CDR3: CASSFNGRSYGYTF. The CDR3 DNA is TGTGCCAGCAGTTTTAACGGGAGGAGCTATGGCTACACCTTC.